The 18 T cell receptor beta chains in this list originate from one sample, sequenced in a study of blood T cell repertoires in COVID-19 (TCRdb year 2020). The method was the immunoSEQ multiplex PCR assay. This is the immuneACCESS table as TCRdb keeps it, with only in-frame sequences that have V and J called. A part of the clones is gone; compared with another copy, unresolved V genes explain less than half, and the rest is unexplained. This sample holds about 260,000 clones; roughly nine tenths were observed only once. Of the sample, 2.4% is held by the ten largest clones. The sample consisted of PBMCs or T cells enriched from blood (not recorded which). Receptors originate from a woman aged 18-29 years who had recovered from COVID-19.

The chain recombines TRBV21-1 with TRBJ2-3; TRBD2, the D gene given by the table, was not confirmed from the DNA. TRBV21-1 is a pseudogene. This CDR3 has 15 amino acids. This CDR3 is CASSGSGARGGTQYF. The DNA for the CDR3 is TGTGCCAGCAGTGGGTCGGGAGCCCGGGGGGGTACGCAGTATTTT.

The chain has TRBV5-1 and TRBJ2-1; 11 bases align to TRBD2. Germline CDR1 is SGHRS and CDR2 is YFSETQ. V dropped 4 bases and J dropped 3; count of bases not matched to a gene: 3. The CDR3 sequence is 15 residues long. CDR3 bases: TGCGCCAGCAGCATGACTAGCGGGGACTACAATGAGCAGTTCTTC. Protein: CASSMTSGDYNEQFF.

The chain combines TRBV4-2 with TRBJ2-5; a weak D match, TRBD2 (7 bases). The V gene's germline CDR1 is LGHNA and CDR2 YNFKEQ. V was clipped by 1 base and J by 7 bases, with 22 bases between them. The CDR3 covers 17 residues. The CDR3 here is CASSQVNAGARGGTQYF. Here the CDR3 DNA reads TGTGCCAGCAGCCAAGTGAACGCGGGGGCTCGTGGGGGGACCCAGTACTTC.

CDR3 coding DNA: TGTGCCACCAGTGAACGCGCCGGGACCCTCGGGAGAGAGACCCAGTACTTC. It is translated as CATSERAGTLGRETQYF. J is TRBJ2-5 and V is TRBV24-1, with D tentatively TRBD2 (6 bases). The CDR3 has 17 amino acids. V was shortened by 4 bases and J by 4 bases, with 21 bases between the two germline ends. CDR1 KGHDR and CDR2 SFDVKD come from the germline V gene.

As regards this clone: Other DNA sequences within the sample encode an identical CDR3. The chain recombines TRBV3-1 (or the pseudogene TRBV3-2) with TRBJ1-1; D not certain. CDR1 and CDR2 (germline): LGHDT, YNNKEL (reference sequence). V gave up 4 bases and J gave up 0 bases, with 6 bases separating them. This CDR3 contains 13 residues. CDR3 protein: CASSPTVNTEAFF. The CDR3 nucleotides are TGTGCCAGCAGCCCGACTGTGAACACTGAAGCTTTCTTT.

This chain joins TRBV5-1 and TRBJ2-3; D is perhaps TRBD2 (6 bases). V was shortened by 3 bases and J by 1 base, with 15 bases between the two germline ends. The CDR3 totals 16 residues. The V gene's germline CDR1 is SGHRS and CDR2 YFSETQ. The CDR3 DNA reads TGCGCCAGCAGCTCACTGGGGACTGGGGGCACAGATACGCAGTATTTT. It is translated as CASSSLGTGGTDTQYF.

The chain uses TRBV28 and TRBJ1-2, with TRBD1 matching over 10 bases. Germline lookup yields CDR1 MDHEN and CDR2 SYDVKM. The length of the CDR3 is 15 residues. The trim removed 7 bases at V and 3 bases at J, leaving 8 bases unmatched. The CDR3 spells CASIKGGTGDYGYTF. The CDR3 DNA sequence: TGTGCCAGCATCAAAGGGGGGACAGGGGACTATGGCTACACCTTC.

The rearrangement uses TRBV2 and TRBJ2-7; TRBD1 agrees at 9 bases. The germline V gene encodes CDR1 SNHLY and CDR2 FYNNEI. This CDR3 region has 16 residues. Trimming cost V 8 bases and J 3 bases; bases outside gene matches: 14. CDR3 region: CASPATLGQGNYEQYF. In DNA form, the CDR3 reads TGTGCCAGCCCGGCTACCTTGGGACAGGGCAACTACGAGCAGTACTTC.

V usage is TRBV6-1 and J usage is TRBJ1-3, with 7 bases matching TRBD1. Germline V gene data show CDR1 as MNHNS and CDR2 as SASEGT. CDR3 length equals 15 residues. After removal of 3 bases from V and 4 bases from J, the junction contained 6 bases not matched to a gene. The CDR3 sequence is CASSDNRGSGNTIYF. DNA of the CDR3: TGTGCCAGCAGTGATAACAGGGGAAGCGGAAACACCATATATTTT.

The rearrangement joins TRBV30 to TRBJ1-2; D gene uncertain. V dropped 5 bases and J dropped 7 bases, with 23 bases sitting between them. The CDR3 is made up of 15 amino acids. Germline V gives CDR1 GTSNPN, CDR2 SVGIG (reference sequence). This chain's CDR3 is CAWASGVSDPRGYTF. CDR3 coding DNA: TGTGCCTGGGCGTCCGGGGTCTCCGACCCACGTGGCTACACCTTC.

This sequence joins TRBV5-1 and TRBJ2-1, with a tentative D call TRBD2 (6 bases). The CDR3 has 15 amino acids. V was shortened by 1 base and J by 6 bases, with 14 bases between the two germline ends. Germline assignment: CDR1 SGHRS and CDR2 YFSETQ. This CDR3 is CASSLRLEGVNEQFF. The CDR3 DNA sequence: TGCGCCAGCAGCTTGCGACTAGAAGGGGTCAATGAGCAGTTCTTC.

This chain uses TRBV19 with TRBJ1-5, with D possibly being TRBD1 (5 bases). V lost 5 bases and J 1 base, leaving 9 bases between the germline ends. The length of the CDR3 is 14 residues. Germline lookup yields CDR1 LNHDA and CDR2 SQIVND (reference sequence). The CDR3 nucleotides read TGTGCCAGTAGTGTACAGGTCAGCAATCAGCCCCAGCATTTT. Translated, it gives CASSVQVSNQPQHF.

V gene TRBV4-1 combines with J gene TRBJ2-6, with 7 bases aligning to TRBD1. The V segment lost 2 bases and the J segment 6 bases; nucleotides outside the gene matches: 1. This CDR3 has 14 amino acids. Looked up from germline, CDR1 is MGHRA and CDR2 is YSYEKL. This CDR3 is CASSQTGAANVLTF. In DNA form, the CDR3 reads TGCGCCAGCAGCCAAACAGGGGCGGCCAACGTCCTGACTTTC.

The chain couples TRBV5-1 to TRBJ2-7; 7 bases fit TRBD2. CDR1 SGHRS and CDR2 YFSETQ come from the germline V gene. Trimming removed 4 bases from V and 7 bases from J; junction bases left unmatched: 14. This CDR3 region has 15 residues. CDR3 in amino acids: CASSRRRDYPFEQYF. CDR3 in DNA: TGCGCCAGCAGCCGACGCCGGGACTACCCTTTTGAGCAGTACTTC. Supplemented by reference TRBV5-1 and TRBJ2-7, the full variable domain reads KAGVTQTPRYLIKTRGQQVTLSCSPISGHRSVSWYQQTPGQGLQFLFEYFSETQRNKGNFPGRFSGRQFSNSRSEMNVSTLELGDSALYLCASSRRRDYPFEQYFGPGTRLTVT.

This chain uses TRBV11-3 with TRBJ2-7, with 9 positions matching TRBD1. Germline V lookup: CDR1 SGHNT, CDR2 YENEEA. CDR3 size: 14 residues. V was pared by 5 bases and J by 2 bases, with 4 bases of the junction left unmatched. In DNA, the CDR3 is TGTGCCAGCAGCCACCGGGACAGGGCCTACGAGCAGTACTTC. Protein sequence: CASSHRDRAYEQYF.

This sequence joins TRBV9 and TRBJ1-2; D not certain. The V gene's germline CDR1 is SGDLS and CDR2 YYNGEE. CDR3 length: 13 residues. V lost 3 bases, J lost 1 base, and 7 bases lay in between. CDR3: CASSAGINYGYTF. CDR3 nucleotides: TGTGCCAGCAGCGCGGGGATTAACTATGGCTACACCTTC.

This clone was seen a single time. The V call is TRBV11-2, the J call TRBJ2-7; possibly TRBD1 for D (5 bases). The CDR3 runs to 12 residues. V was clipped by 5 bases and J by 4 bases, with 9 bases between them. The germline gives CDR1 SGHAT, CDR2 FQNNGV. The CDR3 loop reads CASSPDSYEQYF. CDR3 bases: TGTGCCAGCAGCCCTGACAGTTACGAGCAGTACTTC. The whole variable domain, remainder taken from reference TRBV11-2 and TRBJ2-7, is EAGVAQSPRYKIIEKRQSVAFWCNPISGHATLYWYQQILGQGPKLLIQFQNNGVVDDSQLPKDRFSAERLKGVDSTLKIQPAKLEDSAVYLCASSPDSYEQYFGPGTRLTVT.

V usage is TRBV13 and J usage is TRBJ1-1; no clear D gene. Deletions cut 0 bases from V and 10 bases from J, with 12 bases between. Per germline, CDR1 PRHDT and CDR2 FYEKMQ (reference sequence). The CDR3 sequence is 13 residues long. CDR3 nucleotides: TGTGCCAGCAGCTTAGGCGCAGGTGTCGGAGCTTTCTTT. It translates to CASSLGAGVGAFF.